These 2 T cell receptor beta chains were all obtained from the same sample, sequenced in a study of CD8+CD57+ T cells in acquired aplastic anemia. Genomic DNA, serving as template, underwent TCR beta VDJ and CDR3 profiling. TCRdb re-called the reads with MiXCR, one entry per CDR3 protein. The sample includes under 250,000 distinct CDR3 sequences, less than 75% of them seen just once. Patients included in sequencing had previously demonstrated CD8+CD57+ cell expansion by flow cytometry. The sequencing sample was made of sorted CD4+, CD8+, or CD8+CD57+ T cells (not recorded which) from PBMCs. The source of these receptors is a human donor with aplastic anemia.

This clonotype has only a few counts. The CDR3 sequence: CASSFPAAEQYF. The DNA of the CDR3 is TGTGCCAGCAGCTTCCCCGCTGCCGAGCAGTACTTC. The chain has TRBV7-9 and TRBJ2-7; unclear D gene. Germline V gene data show CDR1 as SEHNR and CDR2 as FQNEAQ (reference sequence). The CDR3 is made up of 12 amino acids. Deletions cut 3 bases from V and 6 bases from J, with 9 bases between.

The V call is TRBV2, the J call TRBJ2-3; a weak D match, TRBD2 (6 bases). This CDR3 has 15 amino acids. Germline loops: CDR1 SNHLY, CDR2 FYNNEI. The germline V and J ends were trimmed by 4 bases and 4 bases, with 15 bases remaining between them. The CDR3 here is CASSVGVTGADTQYF. The CDR3 DNA reads TGTGCCAGCAGTGTCGGGGTAACGGGGGCAGATACGCAGTATTTT.